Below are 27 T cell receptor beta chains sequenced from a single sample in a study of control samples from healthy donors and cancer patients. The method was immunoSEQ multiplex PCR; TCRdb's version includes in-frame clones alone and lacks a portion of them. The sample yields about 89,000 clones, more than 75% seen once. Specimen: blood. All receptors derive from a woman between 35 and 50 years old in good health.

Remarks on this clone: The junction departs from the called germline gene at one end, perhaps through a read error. This CDR3 is CASKNNRQGAEAFF. The CDR3, as DNA: TGTGCGAGTAAGAATAATCGCCAAGGGGCTGAAGCTTTCTTT. The chain employs TRBV19 and TRBJ1-1; maybe TRBD1 (5 bases). The CDR3 runs 14 residues. Germline V CDR1 and CDR2: LNHDA, SQIVND (reference sequence).

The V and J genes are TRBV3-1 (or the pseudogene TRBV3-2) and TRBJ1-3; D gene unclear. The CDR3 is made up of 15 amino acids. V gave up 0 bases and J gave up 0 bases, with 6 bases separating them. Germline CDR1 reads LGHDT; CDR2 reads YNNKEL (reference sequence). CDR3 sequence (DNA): TGTGCCAGCAGCCAAGATACGGGCTCTGGAAACACCATATATTTT. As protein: CASSQDTGSGNTIYF.

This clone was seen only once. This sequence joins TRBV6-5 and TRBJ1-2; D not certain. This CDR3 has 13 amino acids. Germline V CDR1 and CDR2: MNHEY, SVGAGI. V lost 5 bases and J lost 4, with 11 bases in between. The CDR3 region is CASSRVGLYGYTF. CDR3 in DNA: TGTGCCAGCAGTAGAGTCGGACTCTATGGCTACACCTTC.

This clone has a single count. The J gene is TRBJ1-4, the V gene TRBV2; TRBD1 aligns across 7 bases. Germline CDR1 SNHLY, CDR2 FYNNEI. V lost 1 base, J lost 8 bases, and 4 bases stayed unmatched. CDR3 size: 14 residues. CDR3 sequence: CASSEDRGDEKLFF. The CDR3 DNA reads TGTGCCAGCAGTGAAGACAGGGGAGACGAAAAACTGTTTTTT.

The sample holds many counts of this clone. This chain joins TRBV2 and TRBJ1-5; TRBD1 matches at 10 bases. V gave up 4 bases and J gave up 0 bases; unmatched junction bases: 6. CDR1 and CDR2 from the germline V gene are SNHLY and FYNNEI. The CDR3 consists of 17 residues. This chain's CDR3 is CASSGDRGEYSNQPQHF. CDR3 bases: TGTGCCAGCAGTGGGGACAGGGGCGAATATAGCAATCAGCCCCAGCATTTT.

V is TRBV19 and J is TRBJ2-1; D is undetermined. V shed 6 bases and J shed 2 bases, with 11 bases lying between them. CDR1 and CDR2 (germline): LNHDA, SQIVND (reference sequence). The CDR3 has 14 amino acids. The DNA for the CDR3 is TGTGCCAGTAGCTCAGCTGGTGCCTACAATGAGCAGTTCTTC. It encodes CASSSAGAYNEQFF.

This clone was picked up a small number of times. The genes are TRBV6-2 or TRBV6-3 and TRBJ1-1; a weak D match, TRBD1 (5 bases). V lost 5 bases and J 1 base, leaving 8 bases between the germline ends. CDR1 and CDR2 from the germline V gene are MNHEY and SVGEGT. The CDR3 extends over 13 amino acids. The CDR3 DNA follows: TGTGCCAGCAGTCCGACAGAGAACACTGAAGCTTTCTTT. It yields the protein CASSPTENTEAFF.

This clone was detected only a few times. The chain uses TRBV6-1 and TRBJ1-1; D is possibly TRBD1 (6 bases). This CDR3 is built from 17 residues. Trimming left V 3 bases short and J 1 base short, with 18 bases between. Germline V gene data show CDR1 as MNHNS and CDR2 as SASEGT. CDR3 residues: CASSDPGRGGKNTEAFF. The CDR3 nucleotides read TGTGCCAGCAGTGACCCCGGCAGGGGAGGAAAGAACACTGAAGCTTTCTTT.

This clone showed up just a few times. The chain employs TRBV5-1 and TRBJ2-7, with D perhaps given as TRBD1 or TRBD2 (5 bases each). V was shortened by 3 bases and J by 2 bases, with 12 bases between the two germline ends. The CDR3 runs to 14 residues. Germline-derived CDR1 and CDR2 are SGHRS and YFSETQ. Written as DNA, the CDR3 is TGCGCCAGCAGCTCCGGGACGGCAACCTACGAGCAGTACTTC. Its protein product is CASSSGTATYEQYF.

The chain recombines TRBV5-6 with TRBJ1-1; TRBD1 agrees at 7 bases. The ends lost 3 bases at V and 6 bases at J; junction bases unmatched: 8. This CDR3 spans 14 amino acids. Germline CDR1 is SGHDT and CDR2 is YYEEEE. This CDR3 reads CASSSLGRGAEAFF. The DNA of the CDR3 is TGTGCCAGCAGCTCCTTGGGCAGGGGGGCTGAAGCTTTCTTT. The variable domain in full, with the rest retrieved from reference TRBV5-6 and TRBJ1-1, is DAGVTQSPTHLIKTRGQQVTLRCSPKSGHDTVSWYQQALGQGPQFIFQYYEEEERQRGNFPDRFSGHQFPNYSSELNVNALLLGDSALYLCASSSLGRGAEAFFGQGTRLTVV.

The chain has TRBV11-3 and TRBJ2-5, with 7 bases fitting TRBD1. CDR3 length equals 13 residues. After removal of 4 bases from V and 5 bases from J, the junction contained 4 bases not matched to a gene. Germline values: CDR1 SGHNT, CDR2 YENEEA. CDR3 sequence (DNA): TGTGCCAGCAGCTCCGGACAGGCGGAGACCCAGTACTTC. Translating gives CASSSGQAETQYF.

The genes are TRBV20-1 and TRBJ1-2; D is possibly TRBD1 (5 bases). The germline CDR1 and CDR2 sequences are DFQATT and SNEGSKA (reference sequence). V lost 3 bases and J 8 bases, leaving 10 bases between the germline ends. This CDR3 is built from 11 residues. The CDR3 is CSASPGEGYTF. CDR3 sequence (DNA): TGCAGTGCTAGCCCGGGGGAGGGCTACACCTTC.

CDR3 protein: CASSPGQAGQAFF. In nucleotides, the CDR3 is TGTGCCAGCTCACCGGGACAGGCAGGCCAAGCTTTCTTT. V usage is TRBV18 and J usage is TRBJ1-1; TRBD1 matches at 8 bases. This CDR3 has 13 residues. The germline V gene encodes CDR1 KGHSH and CDR2 LQKENI. With V trimmed by 3 bases and J by 9 bases, 6 bases remained unmatched.

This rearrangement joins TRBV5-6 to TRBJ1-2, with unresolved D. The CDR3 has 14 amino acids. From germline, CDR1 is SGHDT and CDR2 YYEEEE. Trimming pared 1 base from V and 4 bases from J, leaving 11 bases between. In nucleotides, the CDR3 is TGTGCCAGCAGCTTGCTCAATCGCCCCTATGGCTACACCTTC. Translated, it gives CASSLLNRPYGYTF.

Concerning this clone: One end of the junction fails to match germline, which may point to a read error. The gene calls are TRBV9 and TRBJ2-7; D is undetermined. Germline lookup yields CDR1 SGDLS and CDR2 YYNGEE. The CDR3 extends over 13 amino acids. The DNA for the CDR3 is TGTGCCAGCAGCCCAGAGGCTTCCTACAAGCAGTACTTC. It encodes CASSPEASYKQYF.

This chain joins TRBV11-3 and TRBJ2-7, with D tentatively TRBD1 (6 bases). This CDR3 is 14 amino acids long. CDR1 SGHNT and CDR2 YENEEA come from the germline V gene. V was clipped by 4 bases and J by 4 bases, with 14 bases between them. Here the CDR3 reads CASSSKAGVYEQYF. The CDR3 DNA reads TGTGCCAGCAGCTCGAAGGCAGGGGTGTACGAGCAGTACTTC.

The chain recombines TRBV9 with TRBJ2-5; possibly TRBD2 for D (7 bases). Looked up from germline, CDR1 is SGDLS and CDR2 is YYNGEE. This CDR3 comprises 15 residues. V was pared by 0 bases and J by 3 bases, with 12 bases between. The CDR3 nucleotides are TGTGCCAGCAGCGTAGACCGGGGGGCCGAAGAGACCCAGTACTTC. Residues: CASSVDRGAEETQYF.

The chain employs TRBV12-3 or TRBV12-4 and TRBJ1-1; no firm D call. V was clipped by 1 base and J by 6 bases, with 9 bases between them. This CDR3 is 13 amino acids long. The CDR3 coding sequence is TGTGCCAGCAGTTTAGGGGCGATGGCTGAAGCTTTCTTT. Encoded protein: CASSLGAMAEAFF.

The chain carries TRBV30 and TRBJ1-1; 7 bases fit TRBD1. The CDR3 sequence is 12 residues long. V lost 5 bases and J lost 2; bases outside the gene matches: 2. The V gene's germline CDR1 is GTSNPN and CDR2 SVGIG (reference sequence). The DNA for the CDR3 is TGTGCCTGGGGGACAGATAACACTGAAGCTTTCTTT. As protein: CAWGTDNTEAFF.

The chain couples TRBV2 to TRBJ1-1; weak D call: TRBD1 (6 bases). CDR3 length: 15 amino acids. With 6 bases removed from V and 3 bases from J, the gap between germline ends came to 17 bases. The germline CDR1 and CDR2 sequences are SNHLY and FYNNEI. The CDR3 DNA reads TGTGCCAGCAGAGTGTACGGGGGCGAGTACACTGAAGCTTTCTTT. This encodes CASRVYGGEYTEAFF.

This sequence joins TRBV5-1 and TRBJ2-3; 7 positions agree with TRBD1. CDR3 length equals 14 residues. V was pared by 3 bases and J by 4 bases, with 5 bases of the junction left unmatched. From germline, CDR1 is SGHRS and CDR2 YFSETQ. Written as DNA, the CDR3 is TGCGCCAGCAGCTCCTCGACAGGGTCAGATACGCAGTATTTT. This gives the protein CASSSSTGSDTQYF.

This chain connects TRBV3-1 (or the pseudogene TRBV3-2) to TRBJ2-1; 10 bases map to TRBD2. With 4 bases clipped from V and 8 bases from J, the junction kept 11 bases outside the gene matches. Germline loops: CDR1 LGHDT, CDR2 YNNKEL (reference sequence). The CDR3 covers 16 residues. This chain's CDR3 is CASSRYISGGSDEQFF. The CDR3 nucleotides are TGTGCCAGCAGCCGATACATTAGCGGGGGGTCCGATGAGCAGTTCTTC.

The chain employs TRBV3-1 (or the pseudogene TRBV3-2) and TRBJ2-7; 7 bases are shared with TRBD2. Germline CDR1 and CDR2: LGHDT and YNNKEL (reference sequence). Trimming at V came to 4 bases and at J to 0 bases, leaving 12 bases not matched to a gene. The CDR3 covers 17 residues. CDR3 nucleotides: TGTGCCAGCAGCCGCCGGCGGTCCGGGGGGATCTCCTACGAGCAGTACTTC. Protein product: CASSRRRSGGISYEQYF.

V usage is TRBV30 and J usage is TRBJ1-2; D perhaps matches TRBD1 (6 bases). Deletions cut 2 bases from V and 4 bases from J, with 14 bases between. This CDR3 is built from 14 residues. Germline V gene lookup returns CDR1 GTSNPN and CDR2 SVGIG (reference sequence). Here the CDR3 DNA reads TGTGCCTGGAGTCTACAGGGAAGGTTCTATGGCTACACCTTC. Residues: CAWSLQGRFYGYTF.

CDR3 nucleotide sequence: TGTGCCAGCAGCTTGGTTACCGTCCTGACTTTC. Residues: CASSLVTVLTF. The chain employs TRBV5-5 and TRBJ2-6, with D hard to call. V lost 0 bases to trimming and J lost 12 bases, with 4 bases between them. The CDR3 spans 11 residues. Per germline, CDR1 SGHKS and CDR2 YYEKEE (reference sequence).

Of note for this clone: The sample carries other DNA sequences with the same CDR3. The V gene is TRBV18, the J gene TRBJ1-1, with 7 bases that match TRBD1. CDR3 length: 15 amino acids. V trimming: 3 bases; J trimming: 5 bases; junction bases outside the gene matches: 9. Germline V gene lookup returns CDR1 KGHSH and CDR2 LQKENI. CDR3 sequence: CASSPQRGQGTEAFF. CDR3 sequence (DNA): TGTGCCAGCTCACCTCAAAGGGGGCAGGGGACTGAAGCTTTCTTT.

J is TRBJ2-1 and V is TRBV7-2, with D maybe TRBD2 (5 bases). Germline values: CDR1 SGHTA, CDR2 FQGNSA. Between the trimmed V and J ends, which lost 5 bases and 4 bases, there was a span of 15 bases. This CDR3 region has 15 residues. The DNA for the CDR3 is TGTGCCAGCAGCCTACAACAACTAGAATACAATGAGCAGTTCTTC. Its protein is CASSLQQLEYNEQFF.